The clone carrying this T cell receptor (beta chain) appeared many times. Its target is unknown. The data stem from a study of Graves' ophthalmopathy and Graves' hyperthyroidism. The study, taken as a whole, reports: Blood repertoires reportedly contained most expanded thyroid clonotypes above 0.001 frequency.

Diagnostic conclusions were grounded in clinical symptoms, serum thyroxine, TRAb, thyroid ultrasound and orbital computed tomography. Amplification of TCR beta CDR3 regions used RNA transcripts. First-round RT-PCR employed HTBI primers, with a second-round multiplex PCR after it. TCRdb used MiXCR to reprocess the multiplex PCR reads, holding one entry per CDR3 protein. The sample yields some 25,000 distinct CDR3 sequences, less than 50% seen once. Germline values: CDR1 MDHEN, CDR2 SYDVKM. The CDR3 is made up of 13 amino acids. J lost 4 bases, V lost 6 bases, and 2 bases had no gene match. Sequencing was done on a sample of peripheral blood. This sequence originates from an adult woman with stable Graves' hyperthyroidism. The gene calls are TRBV28 and TRBJ2-5; 10 bases match TRBD1. CDR3 DNA: TGTGCCAGCAGGACAGGGGGCGGAGAGACCCAGTACTTC. Protein: CASRTGGGETQYF.